This T cell receptor beta chain derives from a study of cytomegalovirus exposure and HLA in healthy donors. A multiplex PCR was run with 60 Vbeta primers and 13 Jbeta primers. The protocol was immunoSEQ multiplex PCR, while the TCRdb copy is restricted to in-frame clones and leaves out a portion. This sample has around 130,000 clones, with about 8% found just once. V was trimmed by 11 bases and J by 8 bases, leaving 19 bases between them. This CDR3 is built from 13 residues. Germline assignment: CDR1 MDHEN and CDR2 SYDVKM. Study results and caveats: Among TCR beta chains, those listed as cytomegalovirus-associated numbered over 150.

This clone has just a few counts. As yet, its antigen is unknown. The TCR was taken from a woman aged 40 to 50 in good health and CMV-seropositive. Sequencing was carried out using PBMCs. This sequence joins TRBV28 and TRBJ2-1, with a weak D call TRBD2 (5 bases). The CDR3 DNA sequence: TGTGCCCACAGCGGTGTCGGTTATGATGAGCAGTTCTTC. Protein: CAHSGVGYDEQFF.